Listed here are 19 T cell receptor beta chains from one sample, sequenced in a study of shared clonotypes between healthy human individuals. The assay was immunoSEQ multiplex PCR, and TCRdb's table has in-frame clones only and misses some. Of about 2.3 million clones listed, approximately 93% were seen once; the top ten hold around 0.4%. Sample: naive CD4+ T cells from PBMCs. As to subset: CD45RA+ positively selected. The receptors were gathered from a man in his late teens or twenties in good health. Some clones in this sample may be carry-over from other donors' samples.

The V and J genes are TRBV28 and TRBJ2-1, with TRBD2 matching over 12 bases. This CDR3 contains 17 residues. With 6 bases clipped from V and 8 bases from J, the junction kept 14 bases outside the gene matches. Per germline, CDR1 MDHEN and CDR2 SYDVKM. CDR3 coding DNA: TGTGCCAGCAGAAATAGGCTAGCGGGAGGGCCCCGGGATGAGCAGTTCTTC. Its protein product is CASRNRLAGGPRDEQFF. Drawing the rest from reference TRBV28 and TRBJ2-1, the complete variable domain is DVKVTQSSRYLVKRTGEKVFLECVQDMDHENMFWYRQDPGLGLRLIYFSYDVKMKEKGDIPEGYSVSREKKERFSLILESASTNQTSMYLCASRNRLAGGPRDEQFFGPGTRLTVL.

V usage is TRBV27 and J usage is TRBJ2-3; D gene uncertain. Germline CDR1 reads MNHEY; CDR2 reads SMNVEV (reference sequence). V was pared by 2 bases and J by 0 bases, with 9 bases between. This CDR3 region has 15 residues. The CDR3 coding sequence is TGTGCCAGCAGTTTAGAGTTCGGCAGCACAGATACGCAGTATTTT. Translating gives CASSLEFGSTDTQYF.

The chain has TRBV5-1 and TRBJ2-3; D remains ambiguous. Trimming removed 1 base at V and 0 bases at J, with 12 bases between. CDR1 and CDR2 from the germline V gene are SGHRS and YFSETQ. This CDR3 comprises 16 residues. The CDR3 DNA reads TGCGCCAGCAGCTTGCGTCCCCTTACTAGCACAGATACGCAGTATTTT. This codes for CASSLRPLTSTDTQYF.

The V gene is TRBV7-2, the J gene TRBJ1-2; D remains unclear. This CDR3 region has 14 residues. Trimming left V 5 bases short and J 0 bases short, with 10 bases between. Germline CDR1 is SGHTA and CDR2 is FQGNSA. This CDR3 reads CASSPAPTNYGYTF. The CDR3, as DNA: TGTGCCAGCAGCCCCGCCCCGACTAACTATGGCTACACCTTC. Together with reference TRBV7-2 and TRBJ1-2, the CDR3 gives the full variable domain: GAGVSQSPSNKVTEKGKDVELRCDPISGHTALYWYRQSLGQGLEFLIYFQGNSAPDKSGLPSDRFSAERTGGSVSTLTIQRTQQEDSAVYLCASSPAPTNYGYTFGSGTRLTVV.

The V call is TRBV28, the J call TRBJ2-7; D unclear. Trimming took off 2 bases at V and 3 bases at J, with 5 bases between the two ends. Germline CDR1 MDHEN, CDR2 SYDVKM. The CDR3 runs to 12 residues. The CDR3 bases are TGTGCCAGCAGTTTAAGGTACTACGAGCAGTACTTC. It specifies CASSLRYYEQYF. Looking up the rest from reference TRBV28 and TRBJ2-7 gives the full variable domain: DVKVTQSSRYLVKRTGEKVFLECVQDMDHENMFWYRQDPGLGLRLIYFSYDVKMKEKGDIPEGYSVSREKKERFSLILESASTNQTSMYLCASSLRYYEQYFGPGTRLTVT.

The chain recombines TRBV27 with TRBJ2-2; D might be TRBD2 (6 bases). Germline loops: CDR1 MNHEY, CDR2 SMNVEV (reference sequence). Trimming left V 5 bases short and J 5 bases short, with 18 bases between. The CDR3 length is 16 residues. Written as DNA, the CDR3 is TGTGCCAGCAGTGGGGGGTCCTTGGGCCTTACCGGGGAGCTGTTTTTT. This translates into CASSGGSLGLTGELFF.

The DNA of the CDR3 is TGTGCCAGTAGTATACTCGTGAGGGCCAACGTCCTGACTTTC. It is translated as CASSILVRANVLTF. The chain has TRBV19 and TRBJ2-6; D is unclear. Germline CDR1 and CDR2: LNHDA and SQIVND (reference sequence). CDR3 size: 14 residues. Trimming left V 2 bases short and J 5 bases short, with 7 bases between.

The rearrangement links TRBV5-1 to TRBJ1-2; tentatively, D is TRBD1 (6 bases). The CDR3 runs 16 residues. Germline assignment: CDR1 SGHRS and CDR2 YFSETQ. Between the trimmed V and J ends, which lost 0 bases and 8 bases, there was a span of 20 bases. The CDR3 sequence: CASSLGVVAGASGYTF. In nucleotides, the CDR3 is TGCGCCAGCAGCTTGGGGGTAGTGGCAGGGGCTTCCGGCTACACCTTC.

The chain combines TRBV28 with TRBJ2-2, with 8 bases fitting TRBD2. Germline-derived CDR1 and CDR2 are MDHEN and SYDVKM. J lost 5 bases, V lost 3 bases, and 8 bases had no gene match. The CDR3 has 16 amino acids. The CDR3 is CASSFWIAGKTGELFF. CDR3 DNA: TGTGCCAGCAGTTTCTGGATAGCGGGAAAAACCGGGGAGCTGTTTTTT.

A word on this clone: Within the sample, other DNA sequences also encode this same CDR3. This chain links TRBV18 with TRBJ2-7; 13 bases are a match to TRBD2. Germline V CDR1 and CDR2: KGHSH, LQKENI. Unmatched junction bases numbered 2, after V lost 5 bases and J lost 1 base. The CDR3 has 15 residues. The CDR3 sequence: CASSGTSGTSYEQYF. DNA for the CDR3: TGTGCCAGCTCAGGGACTAGCGGGACGTCCTACGAGCAGTACTTC. The full variable domain, rest sourced from reference TRBV18 and TRBJ2-7, is NAGVMQNPRHLVRRRGQEARLRCSPMKGHSHVYWYRQLPEEGLKFMVYLQKENIIDESGMPKERFSAEFPKEGPSILRIQQVVRGDSAAYFCASSGTSGTSYEQYFGPGTRLTVT.

This chain uses TRBV29-1 with TRBJ2-3, with 7 bases aligning to TRBD1. Germline V CDR1 and CDR2: SQVTM, ANQGSEA. Trimming removed 7 bases from V and 2 bases from J; junction bases left unmatched: 6. CDR3 length: 13 residues. Here the CDR3 reads CSALDRDTDTQYF. In DNA form, the CDR3 reads TGCAGCGCCCTAGACAGGGACACAGATACGCAGTATTTT.

The chain links TRBV7-9 to TRBJ2-7; TRBD2 matches at 7 bases. CDR1 is SEHNR and CDR2 is FQNEAQ in the germline V gene (reference sequence). The CDR3 is 8 residues long. The DNA for the CDR3 is TGTGCTGGGGGGGGAAAGTACTTC. Its translation: CAGGGKYF. The full variable domain, in which reference TRBV7-9 and TRBJ2-7 provide the parts outside the CDR3, is DTGVSQNPRHKITKRGQNVTFRCDPISEHNRLYWYRQTLGQGPEFLTYFQNEAQLEKSRLLSDRFSAERPKGSFSTLEIQRTEQGDSAMYLCAGGGKYFGPGTRLTVT.

V is TRBV2 and J is TRBJ2-3; no clear D. Germline V gene lookup returns CDR1 SNHLY and CDR2 FYNNEI. V dropped 4 bases and J dropped 6 bases, with 17 bases sitting between them. The CDR3 totals 15 residues. CDR3 nucleotide sequence: TGTGCCAGCAGTGTCCTACCCTCGGTGTGGGATACGCAGTATTTT. Its translation is CASSVLPSVWDTQYF.

The DNA for the CDR3 is TGTGCCAGCAGCCTGACGGAGCTTTCGGAAAAACTGTTTTTT. It specifies CASSLTELSEKLFF. The chain uses TRBV7-9 and TRBJ1-4; D unresolved. The CDR3 length is 14 residues. From germline, CDR1 is SEHNR and CDR2 FQNEAQ (reference sequence). V lost 5 bases, J lost 8 bases, and 15 bases lay in between.

This rearrangement joins TRBV5-8 to TRBJ1-2; a weak D match, TRBD1 (5 bases). The CDR3 runs to 16 residues. Between the trimmed V and J ends, which lost 4 bases and 4 bases, there was a span of 20 bases. Looked up from germline, CDR1 is SGHTS and CDR2 is YDEGEE. The DNA for the CDR3 is TGTGCCAGCAGCGATGTCAGACAGTCCACGGGCTATGGCTACACCTTC. This sequence encodes CASSDVRQSTGYGYTF.

The table lists this clone with a few counts. V usage is TRBV18 and J usage is TRBJ1-2, with D unclear. Trimming pared 3 bases from V and 4 bases from J, leaving 15 bases between. Germline V gene data show CDR1 as KGHSH and CDR2 as LQKENI. The CDR3 has 15 residues. CDR3 bases: TGTGCCAGCTCACCTCCCGGACCCCCCTCCTATGGCTACACCTTC. Protein product: CASSPPGPPSYGYTF.

The chain is built from TRBV18 and TRBJ2-2; 7 bases align to TRBD1. V lost 6 bases, J lost 4 bases, and 11 bases stayed unmatched. CDR1 is KGHSH and CDR2 is LQKENI in the germline V gene. The CDR3 totals 16 residues. The CDR3 region is CASSLITGVSTGELFF. The CDR3 bases are TGTGCCAGCTCCCTAATTACAGGGGTCAGCACCGGGGAGCTGTTTTTT.

As concerns this clone: In the same sample, other DNA sequences code for this CDR3. The chain links TRBV11-2 to TRBJ1-2; tentative D call: TRBD1 (5 bases). CDR3 length: 14 residues. V was trimmed by 6 bases and J by 8 bases, leaving 19 bases between them. CDR1 and CDR2 (germline): SGHAT, FQNNGV. The CDR3 nucleotides are TGTGCCAGCAGTCCCACACAGGTCGTTGAGGGCTACACCTTC. This encodes CASSPTQVVEGYTF. The complete variable domain, with remaining parts taken from reference TRBV11-2 and TRBJ1-2, reads EAGVAQSPRYKIIEKRQSVAFWCNPISGHATLYWYQQILGQGPKLLIQFQNNGVVDDSQLPKDRFSAERLKGVDSTLKIQPAKLEDSAVYLCASSPTQVVEGYTFGSGTRLTVV.

On this clone: The sample contains more than one DNA sequence encoding this CDR3. This rearrangement joins TRBV5-1 to TRBJ2-7; 8 positions match TRBD2. The V gene end was trimmed by 0 bases and the J gene end by 5 bases; junction bases not matched to a gene: 4. The CDR3 is 14 residues long. In germline, CDR1 is SGHRS, CDR2 YFSETQ. DNA of the CDR3: TGCGCCAGCAGCTTGGAGCGGGGGTACGACGAGCAGTACTTC. It yields the protein CASSLERGYDEQYF.